The 30 T cell receptor beta chains below were found in one sample sequenced in a study of immune evolution from preneoplasia to lung adenocarcinoma. Repertoires were generated with immunoSEQ multiplex PCR, while TCRdb's copy carries only in-frame clones and drops some. The data hold about 2,700 clones, with 75% to 90% observed a single time. The sample was FFPE invasive lung adenocarcinoma tissue. These receptors were taken from a person aged 55 to 79 with invasive lung adenocarcinoma.

To note about this clone: Compared with germline, one end of the junction differs, possibly owing to a read error. The V gene is TRBV14, the J gene TRBJ2-7; 9 nucleotides line up with TRBD2. Germline lookup yields CDR1 SGHDN and CDR2 FVKESK. This CDR3 is built from 16 residues. This CDR3 reads CASSQDGSGSPNEQYF. CDR3 sequence (DNA): TGTGCCAGCAGCCAAGATGGTAGCGGGAGTCCAAATGAGCAGTATTTC. Variable domain in full (rest from reference TRBV14 and TRBJ2-7): EAGVTQFPSHSVIEKGQTVTLRCDPISGHDNLYWYRRVMGKEIKFLLHFVKESKQDESGMPNNRFLAERTGGTYSTLKVQPAELEDSGVYFCASSQDGSGSPNEQYFGPGTRLTVT.

This clone was seen a handful of times. CDR3 loop: CASSIGDGSTDTQYF. CDR3 bases: TGTGCCAGTAGTATAGGAGACGGAAGCACAGATACGCAGTATTTT. The chain recombines TRBV19 with TRBJ2-3; D gene uncertain. V gave up 1 base and J gave up 0 bases, with 8 bases separating them. CDR1 and CDR2 (germline): LNHDA, SQIVND (reference sequence). The length of the CDR3 is 15 residues.

With regard to this clone: An end of the junction does not agree with germline; a read error may underlie this. The chain couples TRBV6-5 to TRBJ1-1; the D gene is possibly TRBD1 (6 bases). Germline CDR1 MNHEY, CDR2 SVGAGI. This CDR3 is 14 amino acids long. Written as DNA, the CDR3 is TGTGCCAGCAGTCCGGCAGGGGCCGTCACTGAAGTTTTCTTT. Amino acid sequence: CASSPAGAVTEVFF.

This chain connects TRBV12-2 to TRBJ1-6. TRBV12-2 is designated a pseudogene. The CDR3 totals 14 residues. The CDR3 spells CASRLRSGCPPLHF. In DNA form, the CDR3 reads TGTGCAAGTCGCCTCAGGAGTGGGTGTCCACCCCTCCACTTT.

The chain has TRBV6-6 and TRBJ2-1, with no clear D. Germline V lookup: CDR1 MNHNY, CDR2 SVGAGI (reference sequence). There are 12 residues in the CDR3. With 5 bases removed from V and 10 bases from J, the gap between germline ends came to 12 bases. The chain's CDR3 is CASSQAGSEQFF. DNA of the CDR3: TGTGCCAGCAGTCAGGCTGGGTCAGAGCAGTTCTTC.

As for this clone: The junction and the germline gene differ at one end; a read error may be behind it. The rearrangement links TRBV5-1 to TRBJ2-3, with D maybe TRBD1 (5 bases). Germline V gives CDR1 SGHRS, CDR2 YFSETQ. The CDR3 is made up of 15 amino acids. The CDR3 nucleotides are TGCTCCAGCAGCTCCTACACGACAGGCACAGATACGCAGTATTTT. Protein product: CSSSSYTTGTDTQYF.

In this sample, this clone turned up a few times. This chain links TRBV11-3 with TRBJ2-1, with 9 bases aligning to TRBD1. The germline gives CDR1 SGHNT, CDR2 YENEEA. V was pared by 5 bases and J by 5 bases, with 4 bases of the junction left unmatched. This CDR3 spans 14 amino acids. CDR3 sequence reads: CASSPRDRDNEQFF. The CDR3 nucleotides are TGTGCCAGCAGCCCCCGGGACAGGGACAATGAGCAGTTCTTC.

J is TRBJ1-2 and V is TRBV29-1, with 8 bases matching TRBD1. The CDR3 runs to 13 residues. Germline V gives CDR1 SQVTM, CDR2 ANQGSEA. Trimming cost V 0 bases and J 6 bases; bases outside gene matches: 3. CDR3 protein: CSVEEDRVDGYTF. The CDR3 DNA sequence: TGCAGCGTTGAAGAGGACAGGGTTGATGGCTACACCTTC.

The rearrangement links TRBV12-5 to TRBJ2-1; a possible D gene is TRBD2 (5 bases). V was shortened by 1 base and J by 6 bases, with 7 bases between the two germline ends. The CDR3 consists of 13 residues. Per the germline V gene, CDR1 is LGHNT and CDR2 is FRNRAP. The CDR3 DNA is TGTGCTAGTGGTTTGGCGGGGTTCAATGAGCAGTTCTTC. Residues: CASGLAGFNEQFF.

The chain uses TRBV6-5 and TRBJ1-5, with D possibly matching TRBD1 (5 bases). V was cut by 0 bases and J by 3 bases, with 9 bases left in between. Germline CDR1 is MNHEY and CDR2 is SVGAGI. The length of the CDR3 is 15 residues. CDR3 in amino acids: CASSYSGLDNQPQHF. CDR3 nucleotides: TGTGCCAGCAGTTACTCGGGACTAGACAATCAGCCCCAGCATTTT.

The chain employs TRBV7-8 and TRBJ2-1; D may be TRBD2 (5 bases). The CDR3 length is 13 residues. Trimming shortened V by 5 bases and J by 7 bases, and 12 bases separated the two germline ends. Germline values: CDR1 SGHVS, CDR2 FQNEAQ. CDR3 amino acids: CASSLAERNEQFF. The CDR3 DNA is TGTGCCAGCAGCCTCGCCGAGCGGAATGAGCAGTTCTTC.

This clone has only a few counts. The CDR3: CASSSQDALDEQFF. CDR3 coding DNA: TGTGCCAGTAGTTCTCAGGACGCTTTGGACGAGCAGTTCTTC. The rearrangement joins TRBV19 to TRBJ2-1; D ambiguous. V was pared by 5 bases and J by 10 bases, with 18 bases between. The CDR3 runs 14 residues. Per germline, CDR1 LNHDA and CDR2 SQIVND (reference sequence).

The rearrangement links TRBV28 to TRBJ1-2; TRBD1 is a possible D gene (6 bases). The ends were cut back, 2 bases at V and 5 bases at J, with 12 bases in the middle. The CDR3 runs to 14 residues. Germline assignment: CDR1 MDHEN and CDR2 SYDVKM. CDR3 DNA: TGTGCCAGCAGTTTAAGAACAGGGAGGTATGGCTACACCTTC. Encoded protein: CASSLRTGRYGYTF.

The chain has TRBV10-3 and TRBJ2-7; 9 nucleotides align to TRBD1. V lost 7 bases, J lost 3 bases, and 4 bases stayed unmatched. CDR1 is ENHRY, CDR2 SYGVKD, per germline. This CDR3 region has 13 residues. Written as DNA, the CDR3 is TGTGCCATCACTACGGGACAGGGCTACGAGCAGTACTTC. This encodes CAITTGQGYEQYF.

The rearrangement uses TRBV6-5 and TRBJ1-4, with D possibly TRBD1 on 5 matching bases. V gave up 5 bases and J gave up 5 bases, with 12 bases separating them. CDR3 length: 14 amino acids. Germline V gene data show CDR1 as MNHEY and CDR2 as SVGAGI. The DNA of the CDR3 is TGTGCCAGCAGTACCCGGGACCGCAATGAAAAACTGTTTTTT. This gives the protein CASSTRDRNEKLFF.

V and J are TRBV29-1 and TRBJ2-7, with 8 positions matching TRBD1. The CDR3 has 13 residues. V shed 5 bases, J shed 2 bases, and the junction held 5 bases outside the gene matches. CDR1 is SQVTM and CDR2 is ANQGSEA in the germline V gene. CDR3 coding DNA: TGCAGCGTTAGACAGGGGCCTACCTACGAGCAGTACTTC. Its protein is CSVRQGPTYEQYF.

The rearrangement links TRBV9 to TRBJ1-2; D not certain. The CDR3 contains 13 residues. Trimming stripped 0 bases from V and 3 bases from J, with 6 bases between. Germline lookup yields CDR1 SGDLS and CDR2 YYNGEE. CDR3 amino acids: CASSVDTDYGYTF. In DNA form, the CDR3 reads TGTGCCAGCAGCGTAGATACAGACTATGGCTACACCTTC.

This clone was recorded once. The rearrangement uses TRBV27 and TRBJ2-5, with no clear D. CDR3 length equals 12 residues. CDR1 is MNHEY, CDR2 SMNVEV, per germline (reference sequence). V was clipped by 4 bases and J by 1 base, with 4 bases between them. The CDR3 loop is CASSSSQETQYF. In DNA form, the CDR3 reads TGTGCCAGCAGTTCATCCCAAGAGACCCAGTACTTC.

The chain has TRBV27 and TRBJ1-4; 9 bases are a match to TRBD1. The CDR3 sequence is 15 residues long. V shed 3 bases and J 7 bases; nucleotides not matched to a gene: 6. Germline-derived CDR1 and CDR2 are MNHEY and SMNVEV (reference sequence). This CDR3 reads CASSFTGGIIEKLFF. The DNA of the CDR3 is TGTGCCAGCAGTTTTACAGGGGGCATAATTGAAAAACTGTTTTTT.

This chain connects TRBV15 to TRBJ2-5, with D perhaps given as TRBD1 or TRBD2 (5 bases each). CDR1 LNHNV and CDR2 YYDKDF come from the germline V gene (reference sequence). The CDR3 covers 18 residues. V shed 4 bases and J shed 3 bases, with 24 bases lying between them. CDR3 in DNA: TGTGCCACCAGCAAAAGGGGAGCGGCTGGGGCAGGGAAAGAGACCCAGTACTTC. This translates into CATSKRGAAGAGKETQYF. Looking up the rest from reference TRBV15 and TRBJ2-5 gives the full variable domain: DAMVIQNPRYQVTQFGKPVTLSCSQTLNHNVMYWYQQKSSQAPKLLFHYYDKDFNNEADTPDNFQSRRPNTSFCFLDIRSPGLGDTAMYLCATSKRGAAGAGKETQYFGPGTRLLVL.

The genes are TRBV29-1 and TRBJ2-1; 12 bases agree with TRBD2. CDR3 length: 16 residues. J was trimmed by 5 bases and V by 0 bases; bases with no gene match: 5. Germline V gene data show CDR1 as SQVTM and CDR2 as ANQGSEA. The CDR3 nucleotides are TGCAGCGTTGAAGATGGGGGACTAGCGGGCCACAATGAGCAGTTCTTC. Translated, it gives CSVEDGGLAGHNEQFF.

This clone appeared a single time. The V and J genes are TRBV7-9 and TRBJ2-7, with 9 bases that match TRBD1. This CDR3 comprises 15 residues. Per germline, CDR1 SEHNR and CDR2 FQNEAQ (reference sequence). V lost 5 bases, J lost 4 bases, and 9 bases stayed unmatched. CDR3 DNA: TGTGCCAGCAGCGCCGAGGGACAGGGTATTTACGAGCAGTACTTC. Translation: CASSAEGQGIYEQYF.

Of note for this clone: Other DNA sequences of this sample code for an identical CDR3. This sequence joins TRBV6-6 and TRBJ2-2, with 7 nucleotides matching TRBD1. Germline V gene lookup returns CDR1 MNHNY and CDR2 SVGAGI (reference sequence). Trimming cost V 3 bases and J 5 bases; bases outside gene matches: 6. This CDR3 is 15 amino acids long. CDR3 nucleotide sequence: TGTGCCAGCAGTTATGACAGGGAAGGAACCGGGGAGCTGTTTTTT. Translating gives CASSYDREGTGELFF.

The DNA of the CDR3 is TGTGCCAGCAGTGAGAGAATGGGGGTGACAGATACGCAGTATTTT. It specifies CASSERMGVTDTQYF. V usage is TRBV28 and J usage is TRBJ2-3, with D perhaps TRBD1 or TRBD2 (5 bases each). The germline CDR1 and CDR2 sequences are MDHEN and SYDVKM. CDR3 length: 15 residues. Trimming took off 5 bases at V and 3 bases at J, with 15 bases between the two ends.

The CDR3 loop reads CASSVRQGTDTQYF. The CDR3 nucleotides read TGCGCCAGCAGTGTCCGGCAGGGCACAGATACGCAGTATTTT. The chain is built from TRBV10-1 and TRBJ2-3; D is unclear. V was pared by 4 bases and J by 1 base, with 9 bases between. This CDR3 is 14 amino acids long. The germline V gene encodes CDR1 WNHNN and CDR2 SYGVQD (reference sequence).

The chain employs TRBV6-6 and TRBJ1-1, with TRBD1 matching 7 bases. The CDR3 loop spans 14 amino acids. The germline V gene encodes CDR1 MNHNY and CDR2 SVGAGI (reference sequence). V was pared by 4 bases and J by 1 base, with 3 bases of the junction left unmatched. The CDR3 DNA follows: TGTGCCAGCAGTTGGGGACAGAAGAACACTGAAGCTTTCTTT. Translation gives CASSWGQKNTEAFF.

The CDR3 DNA is TGTGCCAGCAACCGGGACAGGGGATCTCAGTACTTC. It specifies CASNRDRGSQYF. The chain recombines TRBV6-1 with TRBJ2-4, with 10 bases identical to TRBD1. The ends lost 7 bases at V and 12 bases at J; junction bases unmatched: 6. From germline, CDR1 is MNHNS and CDR2 SASEGT. The CDR3 is 12 residues long.

V is TRBV7-9 and J is TRBJ1-1; tentative D call: TRBD1 (5 bases). The CDR3 has 14 amino acids. Germline CDR1 and CDR2: SEHNR and FQNEAQ (reference sequence). V was clipped by 3 bases and J by 1 base, with 9 bases between them. The DNA for the CDR3 is TGTGCCAGCAGCTTCCAGGGCCGGAACACTGAAGCTTTCTTT. It translates to CASSFQGRNTEAFF.

The chain has TRBV6-1 and TRBJ2-2, with 8 positions matching TRBD1. The CDR3 spans 15 residues. Germline trimming cut 6 bases from V and 4 bases from J; bases unmatched to any gene: 7. Germline assignment: CDR1 MNHNS and CDR2 SASEGT. The CDR3 reads CASSGQGWTTGELFF. The CDR3 DNA sequence: TGTGCCAGCAGCGGACAGGGTTGGACCACCGGGGAGCTGTTTTTT.

The V call is TRBV7-8, the J call TRBJ2-7; D assignment may be TRBD1 or TRBD2 (5 bases each). The V gene's germline CDR1 is SGHVS and CDR2 FQNEAQ. The CDR3 extends over 14 amino acids. Trimming took off 3 bases at V and 2 bases at J, with 11 bases between the two ends. In DNA, the CDR3 is TGTGCCAGCAGCTTGCGCCAGGGAGCCTACGAGCAGTACTTC. Protein: CASSLRQGAYEQYF.